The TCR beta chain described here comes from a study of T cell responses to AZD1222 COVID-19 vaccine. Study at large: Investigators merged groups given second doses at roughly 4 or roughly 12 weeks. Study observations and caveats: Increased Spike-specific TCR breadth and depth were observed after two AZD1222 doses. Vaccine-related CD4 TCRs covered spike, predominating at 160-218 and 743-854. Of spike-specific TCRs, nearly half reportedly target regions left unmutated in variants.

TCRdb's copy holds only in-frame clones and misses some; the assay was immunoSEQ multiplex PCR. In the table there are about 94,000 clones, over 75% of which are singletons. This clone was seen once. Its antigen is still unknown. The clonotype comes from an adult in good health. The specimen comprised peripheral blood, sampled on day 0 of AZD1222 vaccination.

CDR3 sequence: CASKLLGNEQFF. The CDR3 DNA sequence: TGTGCCAGCAAATTACTGGGGAATGAGCAGTTCTTC. The chain couples TRBV6-6 to TRBJ2-1; D ambiguous. The CDR3 has 12 amino acids. The ends were cut back, 7 bases at V and 7 bases at J, with 11 bases in the middle. Germline lookup yields CDR1 MNHNY and CDR2 SVGAGI (reference sequence).